A single sample gave rise to the 14 T cell receptor beta chains below, sequenced in a study of shared clonotypes between healthy human individuals. Profiled with immunoSEQ multiplex PCR; TCRdb holds only in-frame clones, not every one. The sample shows about 2 million clones, about 95% of them seen only once. In the naive CD8 group, cells lacked CD45RO and were positively selected for CCR7, so terminally differentiated effector memory CD45RA+ cells were left out. The sequencing sample was made of naive CD8+ T cells sorted from blood. The receptor source for this set is a man aged 18 to 29 in good health.

Points on this clone: The same CDR3 arises from other DNA sequences in this sample as well. The chain carries TRBV30 and TRBJ1-2, with D possibly TRBD1 on 5 matching bases. The CDR3 extends over 11 amino acids. Germline V gives CDR1 GTSNPN, CDR2 SVGIG (reference sequence). V was cut by 0 bases and J by 6 bases, with 5 bases left in between. CDR3 sequence reads: CAWSVGDGYTF. CDR3 in DNA: TGTGCCTGGAGTGTGGGGGATGGCTACACCTTC.

This rearrangement joins TRBV27 to TRBJ2-5, with 7 nucleotides matching TRBD1. Per the germline V gene, CDR1 is MNHEY and CDR2 is SMNVEV (reference sequence). This CDR3 contains 15 residues. Trimming cost V 3 bases and J 5 bases; bases outside gene matches: 9. The CDR3 nucleotides are TGTGCCAGCAGTTTCAATGTAGGGGGCGGGGAGACCCAGTACTTC. It is translated as CASSFNVGGGETQYF.

This chain connects TRBV6-5 to TRBJ2-2; 10 nucleotides line up with TRBD2. Losses at the gene ends were 9 bases for V and 3 bases for J; bases not matched to a gene: 1. CDR3 length: 13 amino acids. CDR1 MNHEY and CDR2 SVGAGI come from the germline V gene. The CDR3 DNA reads TGTGCCAGTGGACTAGCGGACACCGGGGAGCTGTTTTTT. It encodes CASGLADTGELFF.

This clone was seen a handful of times. This sequence joins TRBV11-2 and TRBJ1-6; D gene ambiguous. Between the trimmed V and J ends, which lost 0 bases and 10 bases, there was a span of 13 bases. The CDR3 consists of 15 residues. Per the germline V gene, CDR1 is SGHAT and CDR2 is FQNNGV. CDR3 DNA: TGTGCCAGCAGCTTAGATCTCTACGGCGGCTCACCCCTCCACTTT. This gives the protein CASSLDLYGGSPLHF.

V gene TRBV6-5 combines with J gene TRBJ2-1; D is unresolved. The CDR3 spans 14 residues. V was shortened by 3 bases and J by 6 bases, with 12 bases between the two germline ends. CDR1 is MNHEY, CDR2 SVGAGI, per germline. The CDR3 spells CASSYGLFSNEQFF. The DNA for the CDR3 is TGTGCCAGCAGTTATGGTCTTTTTTCCAATGAGCAGTTCTTC.

On this clone: This sample includes further DNA sequences coding for the same CDR3. This chain uses TRBV5-4 with TRBJ2-7, with TRBD1 matching 7 bases. V dropped 3 bases and J dropped 3; count of bases not matched to a gene: 3. The CDR3 contains 13 residues. Germline CDR1 is SGHNT and CDR2 is YYREEE (reference sequence). CDR3 nucleotides: TGTGCCAGCAGCTCAGGACAGGTCTACGAGCAGTACTTC. As protein: CASSSGQVYEQYF. Drawing the rest from reference TRBV5-4 and TRBJ2-7, the complete variable domain is ETGVTQSPTHLIKTRGQQVTLRCSSQSGHNTVSWYQQALGQGPQFIFQYYREEENGRGNFPPRFSGLQFPNYSSELNVNALELDDSALYLCASSSGQVYEQYFGPGTRLTVT.

The rearrangement uses TRBV6-5 and TRBJ1-3; D unresolved. Trimming took off 0 bases at V and 4 bases at J, with 10 bases between the two ends. CDR3 length equals 15 residues. Germline CDR1 MNHEY, CDR2 SVGAGI. CDR3 nucleotide sequence: TGTGCCAGCAGTTACTCCGAGGGAGGGGGAAACACCATATATTTT. Translated, it gives CASSYSEGGGNTIYF.

The gene calls are TRBV13 and TRBJ2-2; D remains unclear. The CDR3 totals 12 residues. The V end lost 3 bases, the J end lost 5 bases, and 4 bases lay between the germline ends. Germline CDR1 PRHDT, CDR2 FYEKMQ (reference sequence). For the CDR3, the DNA is TGTGCCAGCAGCTTCTGGACCGGGGAGCTGTTTTTT. It translates to CASSFWTGELFF.

V and J are TRBV7-8 and TRBJ1-2, with D tentatively TRBD1 (6 bases). Germline CDR1 SGHVS, CDR2 FQNEAQ. This CDR3 is built from 16 residues. Deletions cut 5 bases from V and 0 bases from J, with 16 bases between. CDR3 sequence (DNA): TGTGCCAGCAGCCCGGACAGTCTTCTATCTAACTATGGCTACACCTTC. This codes for CASSPDSLLSNYGYTF.

This chain links TRBV4-1 with TRBJ2-3; TRBD1 aligns across 7 bases. Losses at the gene ends were 0 bases for V and 7 bases for J; bases not matched to a gene: 4. The germline V gene encodes CDR1 MGHRA and CDR2 YSYEKL. The CDR3 spans 14 residues. CDR3 region: CASSQDGTDHTQYF. The DNA of the CDR3 is TGCGCCAGCAGCCAAGATGGGACAGATCATACGCAGTATTTT.

This rearrangement joins TRBV6-6 to TRBJ2-1; 9 bases line up with TRBD2. V was pared by 6 bases and J by 8 bases, with 14 bases of the junction left unmatched. This CDR3 has 16 residues. Germline CDR1 and CDR2: MNHNY and SVGAGI (reference sequence). The CDR3 coding sequence is TGTGCCAGCAGCCCCAGGGAGCGGGAGGATGGGTATGAGCAGTTCTTC. Its translation: CASSPREREDGYEQFF.

The gene calls are TRBV7-9 and TRBJ1-1; maybe TRBD1 (6 bases). Germline assignment: CDR1 SEHNR and CDR2 FQNEAQ (reference sequence). V lost 5 bases, J lost 5 bases, and 15 bases lay in between. The CDR3 extends over 14 amino acids. CDR3 sequence reads: CASSPRGGGTEAFF. The DNA for the CDR3 is TGTGCCAGCAGCCCACGGGGGGGCGGGACTGAAGCTTTCTTT.

The chain joins TRBV11-2 to TRBJ2-1; D possibly corresponds to TRBD2 (6 bases). The CDR3 length is 17 residues. Germline loops: CDR1 SGHAT, CDR2 FQNNGV. Trimming left V 0 bases short and J 6 bases short, with 18 bases between. The CDR3 DNA reads TGTGCCAGCAGCTTAGATTGGGGCAGTTGGAGGGGCAATGAGCAGTTCTTC. This sequence encodes CASSLDWGSWRGNEQFF.

The V gene is TRBV2, the J gene TRBJ2-7; D not certain. The CDR3 contains 15 residues. V was pared by 3 bases and J by 0 bases, with 12 bases between. CDR1 SNHLY and CDR2 FYNNEI come from the germline V gene. The CDR3 coding sequence is TGTGCCAGCAGTGACTACTCCTCGTTCTCCTACGAGCAGTACTTC. Translation: CASSDYSSFSYEQYF. Looking up the rest from reference TRBV2 and TRBJ2-7 gives the full variable domain: EPEVTQTPSHQVTQMGQEVILRCVPISNHLYFYWYRQILGQKVEFLVSFYNNEISEKSEIFDDQFSVERPDGSNFTLKIRSTKLEDSAMYFCASSDYSSFSYEQYFGPGTRLTVT.